The source of this T cell receptor beta chain is a study of shared clonotypes between healthy human individuals. Overall study context: A couple of female and three male donors aged 18 to 49 were enrolled. Per donor, three plates held CD4 naive cells, three held CD4 memory, two held CD8 naive and one held CD8 memory.

CD45RO-negative, CCR7-positively selected cells formed the naive CD8 fraction, excluding terminally differentiated effector memory CD45RA+ cells. Recent vaccinations or acute infections were absent in the healthy HIV-negative adult donors. Data came from immunoSEQ multiplex PCR; TCRdb stores just in-frame clones and leaves some out. The table includes roughly 2.1 million clones, around 93% detected once. The CDR3 totals 15 residues. Germline V gene lookup returns CDR1 LNHDA and CDR2 SQIVND (reference sequence). V lost 2 bases to trimming and J lost 0 bases, with 8 bases between them. The gene calls are TRBV19 and TRBJ1-5, with D tentatively TRBD1 (6 bases). Sequencing was performed on naive CD8+ T cells from PBMCs. This clonotype was obtained from a man aged 18 to 30 in good health. Some clones in this sample may be carry-over from other donors' samples. The CDR3 loop is CASSIIGGSNQPQHF. DNA of the CDR3: TGTGCCAGTAGTATAATAGGGGGTAGCAATCAGCCCCAGCATTTT.